These 19 T cell receptor beta chains came from one sample sequenced in a study of blood T cell repertoires in COVID-19. Sequencing used immunoSEQ multiplex PCR; TCRdb keeps in-frame clones, though not all of them. The sample yields some 220,000 clones, roughly four fifths seen once. The sequencing input was peripheral blood. These receptors were collected from a woman in her 70s with COVID-19, enrolled during active disease.

This rearrangement joins TRBV5-4 to TRBJ2-7, with 8 bases matching TRBD1. Trimming removed 4 bases from V and 3 bases from J; junction bases left unmatched: 9. The CDR3 length is 15 residues. Germline CDR1 reads SGHNT; CDR2 reads YYREEE (reference sequence). The CDR3 reads CASSPPGQGLYEQYF. CDR3 coding DNA: TGTGCCAGCAGCCCACCTGGACAGGGCCTCTACGAGCAGTACTTC.

The rearrangement uses TRBV19 and TRBJ2-7; 13 nucleotides line up with TRBD2. The CDR3 sequence is 16 residues long. After removal of 3 bases from V and 3 bases from J, the junction contained 5 bases not matched to a gene. In germline, CDR1 is LNHDA, CDR2 SQIVND (reference sequence). The CDR3 protein is CASSIHGTSGIYEQYF. The CDR3 DNA follows: TGTGCCAGTAGTATTCATGGGACTAGCGGGATCTACGAGCAGTACTTC.

CDR3 protein: CASSYRGGQGKDEQFF. For the CDR3, the DNA is TGTGCCAGCAGCTACCGAGGGGGACAGGGGAAGGATGAGCAGTTCTTC. J is TRBJ2-1 and V is TRBV7-2; 10 nucleotides match TRBD1. Germline V gives CDR1 SGHTA, CDR2 FQGNSA. The ends lost 4 bases at V and 8 bases at J; junction bases unmatched: 11. The CDR3 runs to 16 residues.

The rearrangement uses TRBV7-2 and TRBJ2-2, with D hard to call. CDR3 length: 16 residues. The V end lost 2 bases, the J end lost 1 base, and 11 bases lay between the germline ends. Per the germline V gene, CDR1 is SGHTA and CDR2 is FQGNSA. The CDR3 region has the DNA TGTGCCAGCAGCTTAAACCCCCCGGGGAACACCGGGGAGCTGTTTTTT. It yields the protein CASSLNPPGNTGELFF.

This clone showed up just once. The chain has TRBV2 and TRBJ1-6; D may be TRBD1 (5 bases). The CDR3 is made up of 15 amino acids. Trimming removed 3 bases at V and 1 base at J, with 7 bases between. Germline CDR1 reads SNHLY; CDR2 reads FYNNEI. CDR3 sequence: CASSDRVSYNSPLHF. CDR3 nucleotide sequence: TGTGCCAGCAGTGACAGGGTTTCCTATAATTCACCCCTCCACTTT.

The rearrangement joins TRBV30 to TRBJ1-1; D may be TRBD1 (6 bases). The CDR3 extends over 12 amino acids. Per the germline V gene, CDR1 is GTSNPN and CDR2 is SVGIG (reference sequence). The ends were cut back, 8 bases at V and 4 bases at J, with 14 bases in the middle. The CDR3 reads CATDRPGTEAFF. The CDR3 DNA sequence: TGTGCCACGGACAGACCGGGCACTGAAGCTTTCTTT.

The V and J genes are TRBV6-1 and TRBJ1-3, with D uncertain. V lost 2 bases to trimming and J lost 0 bases, with 8 bases between them. This CDR3 has 15 amino acids. Looked up from germline, CDR1 is MNHNS and CDR2 is SASEGT. In DNA, the CDR3 is TGTGCCAGCAGTGAAAACGGGAGCTCTGGAAACACCATATATTTT. Translating gives CASSENGSSGNTIYF.

The V call is TRBV9, the J call TRBJ2-1; possibly TRBD2 for D (5 bases). The V gene lost 4 bases and the J gene lost 6 bases, with 11 bases spanning the gap. In germline, CDR1 is SGDLS, CDR2 YYNGEE. CDR3 size: 13 residues. CDR3 region: CASSILDVNEQFF. CDR3 nucleotides: TGTGCCAGCAGCATACTAGATGTCAATGAGCAGTTCTTC.

This clone was observed once. This chain joins TRBV6-1 and TRBJ1-5; 8 nucleotides align to TRBD1. CDR1 is MNHNS, CDR2 SASEGT, per germline. Losses at the gene ends were 3 bases for V and 3 bases for J; bases not matched to a gene: 4. This CDR3 contains 15 residues. Written as DNA, the CDR3 is TGTGCCAGCAGTGATAGACAGGGGTACAATCAGCCCCAGCATTTT. Translated: CASSDRQGYNQPQHF.

The CDR3 loop reads CSASDEQYF. In nucleotides, the CDR3 is TGCAGTGCTAGCGACGAGCAGTACTTC. This rearrangement joins TRBV20-1 to TRBJ2-7; D unresolved. The V gene lost 3 bases and the J gene lost 5 bases, with 2 bases spanning the gap. This CDR3 is built from 9 residues. The V gene's germline CDR1 is DFQATT and CDR2 SNEGSKA (reference sequence).

The chain is built from TRBV2 and TRBJ2-7; TRBD2 might be the D (6 bases). The CDR3 has 14 residues. In germline, CDR1 is SNHLY, CDR2 FYNNEI. V was cut by 1 base and J by 6 bases, with 13 bases left in between. This CDR3 reads CASSEDGGRGEQYF. Written as DNA, the CDR3 is TGTGCCAGCAGTGAAGACGGGGGACGAGGCGAGCAGTACTTC.

This clone occurred many times. V usage is TRBV10-2 and J usage is TRBJ1-3; 7 bases align to TRBD1. The CDR3 is 13 residues long. V lost 6 bases to trimming and J lost 8 bases; unmatched junction nucleotides: 7. Germline V gives CDR1 WSHSY, CDR2 SAAADI. This chain's CDR3 is CASREGTADTIYF. CDR3 nucleotides: TGCGCCAGCAGAGAAGGGACAGCAGACACCATATATTTT.

This clone was seen a single time. The gene calls are TRBV28 and TRBJ1-1; no reliable D call. CDR1 and CDR2 from the germline V gene are MDHEN and SYDVKM. The CDR3 is 13 residues long. Trimming took off 7 bases at V and 4 bases at J, with 13 bases between the two ends. The CDR3 nucleotides are TGTGCCAGCATCAAATTCGGTATCACTGAAGCTTTCTTT. It codes for CASIKFGITEAFF.

This chain uses TRBV3-1 (or the pseudogene TRBV3-2) with TRBJ1-1; D is ambiguous. The germline V and J ends were trimmed by 4 bases and 4 bases, with 4 bases remaining between them. Germline CDR1 reads LGHDT; CDR2 reads YNNKEL (reference sequence). CDR3 length: 11 residues. CDR3 loop: CASSLSTEAFF. The CDR3 nucleotides are TGTGCCAGCAGCCTCTCCACTGAAGCTTTCTTT.

This clone was seen a handful of times. The CDR3 spells CASSYGAGGLNEQFF. The DNA of the CDR3 is TGTGCCAGCAGTTACGGAGCAGGGGGTCTTAATGAGCAGTTCTTC. This sequence joins TRBV6-2 or TRBV6-3 and TRBJ2-1, with TRBD1 identical over 7 bases. CDR3 length: 15 residues. Germline V lookup: CDR1 MNHEY, CDR2 SVGEGT. The ends lost 2 bases at V and 7 bases at J; junction bases unmatched: 8.

The rearrangement joins TRBV27 to TRBJ1-4; D is ambiguous. Germline values: CDR1 MNHEY, CDR2 SMNVEV (reference sequence). Trimming shortened V by 3 bases and J by 2 bases, and 10 bases separated the two germline ends. This CDR3 region has 15 residues. Here the CDR3 DNA reads TGTGCCAGCAGTTTCCACCGGGTGACTAATGAAAAACTGTTTTTT. It translates to CASSFHRVTNEKLFF.

The genes are TRBV29-1 and TRBJ2-1, with 7 bases fitting TRBD1. Germline V gene data show CDR1 as SQVTM and CDR2 as ANQGSEA. The V gene end was trimmed by 6 bases and the J gene end by 6 bases; junction bases not matched to a gene: 5. The CDR3 is 12 amino acids. The CDR3 region has the DNA TGCAGCGTCCCGGGACAGAGCAATGAGCAGTTCTTC. Protein: CSVPGQSNEQFF.

This sequence joins TRBV10-3 and TRBJ1-2, with no clear D. The V gene lost 3 bases and the J gene lost 3 bases, with 5 bases spanning the gap. This CDR3 is 12 amino acids long. The germline gives CDR1 ENHRY, CDR2 SYGVKD. The DNA of the CDR3 is TGTGCCATCAGTGAACTATACTATGGCTACACCTTC. It codes for CAISELYYGYTF.

The rearrangement uses TRBV5-1 and TRBJ2-7, with 9 positions matching TRBD1. V lost 1 base, J lost 5 bases, and 4 bases stayed unmatched. Germline CDR1 is SGHRS and CDR2 is YFSETQ. The CDR3 spans 14 residues. The CDR3 here is CASSLLTGGDEQYF. CDR3 DNA: TGCGCCAGCAGCTTGTTAACAGGGGGCGACGAGCAGTACTTC.